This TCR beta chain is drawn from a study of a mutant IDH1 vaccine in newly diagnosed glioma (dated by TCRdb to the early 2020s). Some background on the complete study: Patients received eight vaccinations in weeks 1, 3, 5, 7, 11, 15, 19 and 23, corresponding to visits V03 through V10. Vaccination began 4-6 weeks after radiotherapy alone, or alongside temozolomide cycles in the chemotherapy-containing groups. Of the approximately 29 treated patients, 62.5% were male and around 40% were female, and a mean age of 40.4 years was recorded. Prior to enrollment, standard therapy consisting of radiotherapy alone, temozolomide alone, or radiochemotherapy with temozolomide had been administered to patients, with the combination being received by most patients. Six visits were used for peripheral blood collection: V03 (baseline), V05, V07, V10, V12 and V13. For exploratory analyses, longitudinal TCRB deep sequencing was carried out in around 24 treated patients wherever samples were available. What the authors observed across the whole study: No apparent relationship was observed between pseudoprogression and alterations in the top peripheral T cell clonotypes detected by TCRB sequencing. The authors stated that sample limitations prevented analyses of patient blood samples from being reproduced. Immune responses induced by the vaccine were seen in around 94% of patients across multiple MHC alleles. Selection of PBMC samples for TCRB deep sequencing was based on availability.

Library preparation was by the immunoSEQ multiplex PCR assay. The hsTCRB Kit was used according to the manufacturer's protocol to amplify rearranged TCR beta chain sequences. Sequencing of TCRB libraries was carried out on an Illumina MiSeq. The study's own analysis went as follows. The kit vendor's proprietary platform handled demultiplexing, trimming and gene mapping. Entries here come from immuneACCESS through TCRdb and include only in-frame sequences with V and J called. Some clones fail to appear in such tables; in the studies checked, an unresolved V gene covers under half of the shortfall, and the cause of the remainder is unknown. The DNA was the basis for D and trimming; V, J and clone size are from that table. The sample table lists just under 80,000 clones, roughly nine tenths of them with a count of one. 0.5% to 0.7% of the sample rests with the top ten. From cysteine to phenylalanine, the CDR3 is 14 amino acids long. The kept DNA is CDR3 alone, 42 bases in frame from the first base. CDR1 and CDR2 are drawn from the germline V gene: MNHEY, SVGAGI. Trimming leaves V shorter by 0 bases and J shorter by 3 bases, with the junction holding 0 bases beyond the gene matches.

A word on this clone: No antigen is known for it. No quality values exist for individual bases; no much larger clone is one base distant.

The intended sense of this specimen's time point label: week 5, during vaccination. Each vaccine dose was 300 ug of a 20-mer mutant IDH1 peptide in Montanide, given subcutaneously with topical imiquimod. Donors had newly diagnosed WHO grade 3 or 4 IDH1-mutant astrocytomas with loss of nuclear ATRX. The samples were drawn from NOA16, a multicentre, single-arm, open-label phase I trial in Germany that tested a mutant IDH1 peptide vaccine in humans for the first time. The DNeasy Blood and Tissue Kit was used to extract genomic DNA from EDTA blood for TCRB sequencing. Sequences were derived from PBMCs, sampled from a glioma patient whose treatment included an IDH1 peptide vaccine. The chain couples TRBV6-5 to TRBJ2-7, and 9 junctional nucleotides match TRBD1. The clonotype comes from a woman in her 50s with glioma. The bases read TGTGCCAGCAGTTACTCGGACAGGGGCTACGAGCAGTACTTC. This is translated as CASSYSDRGYEQYF.